These 14 T cell receptor beta chains were all obtained from the same sample, sequenced in a study of CD8 T cells in ankylosing spondylitis. Their recognized antigens are unknown. Points from the study as a whole: The study identified a TCR beta motif of about eight highly homologous variants that appeared characteristic of ankylosing spondylitis blood.

TCRdb itself ran the 5' RACE reads through MiXCR, one entry per CDR3 protein. The sample yields about 540,000 distinct CDR3 sequences, roughly 13% seen once. Sequencing was done on a sample of blood, either unsorted or a sorted T cell fraction (not recorded which). The origin of the receptors is a male donor with ankylosing spondylitis.

There are a few counts of this clonotype. Germline and junction disagree at one end, which may indicate a read error. The rearrangement uses TRBV7-9 and TRBJ2-7; 11 positions match TRBD2. This CDR3 contains 14 residues. Germline CDR1 is SEHNR and CDR2 is FQNEAQ (reference sequence). The CDR3 DNA is TGTGCCAGCACCTTAGCGGGAGGGGGCGACGAGCAGTACTTC. This translates into CASTLAGGGDEQYF.

This clonotype was counted many times. V is TRBV29-1 and J is TRBJ2-1; TRBD1 matches at 7 bases. Germline CDR1 and CDR2: SQVTM and ANQGSEA. The trim removed 7 bases at V and 4 bases at J, leaving 7 bases unmatched. The CDR3 totals 13 residues. CDR3 residues: CSAGQASYNEQFF. In DNA, the CDR3 is TGCAGCGCCGGACAGGCTTCGTACAATGAGCAGTTCTTC.

V is TRBV20-1 and J is TRBJ1-2; D is uncertain. CDR1 DFQATT and CDR2 SNEGSKA come from the germline V gene (reference sequence). The V and J ends lost 3 bases and 6 bases respectively, with 8 bases between them. The CDR3 totals 11 residues. CDR3 nucleotide sequence: TGCAGTGCTAGGGCCCGAAATGGCTACACCTTC. This gives the protein CSARARNGYTF.

This clonotype was counted only a few times. This chain links TRBV5-1 with TRBJ2-1; D call uncertain. Germline loops: CDR1 SGHRS, CDR2 YFSETQ. Trimming left V 4 bases short and J 7 bases short, with 12 bases between. CDR3 length: 13 amino acids. Written as DNA, the CDR3 is TGCGCCAGCAGCGTCCGGGTCACTAATGAGCAGTTCTTC. Its protein product is CASSVRVTNEQFF.

The chain employs TRBV4-1 and TRBJ2-7; D is unresolved. Germline CDR1 MGHRA, CDR2 YSYEKL. The V gene lost 0 bases and the J gene lost 2 bases, with 14 bases spanning the gap. The CDR3 has 16 amino acids. This CDR3 reads CASSQDEAYPPYEQYF. CDR3 sequence (DNA): TGCGCCAGCAGCCAAGATGAGGCGTACCCTCCCTACGAGCAGTACTTC.

The chain employs TRBV7-9 and TRBJ1-4, with 8 bases lining up with TRBD1. Per germline, CDR1 SEHNR and CDR2 FQNEAQ (reference sequence). The CDR3 runs 16 residues. The J segment lost 0 bases and the V segment lost 6 bases, leaving 6 bases of the junction unmatched. CDR3: CASSRRQGTTNEKLFF. In nucleotides, the CDR3 is TGTGCCAGCAGTCGTCGACAGGGGACAACTAATGAAAAACTGTTTTTT.

A few counts support this clonotype. The rearrangement uses TRBV6-1 and TRBJ2-7; 9 nucleotides line up with TRBD1. CDR3 length: 15 amino acids. Germline values: CDR1 MNHNS, CDR2 SASEGT. Losses at the gene ends were 1 base for V and 5 bases for J; bases not matched to a gene: 6. The chain's CDR3 is CASSEVTGGFNEQYF. Written as DNA, the CDR3 is TGTGCCAGCAGTGAAGTGACAGGGGGTTTCAACGAGCAGTACTTC.

V and J are TRBV20-1 and TRBJ2-3, with 8 bases fitting TRBD2. The junction had 11 bases not matched to a gene; V was cut back by 5 bases and J by 1 base. Germline values: CDR1 DFQATT, CDR2 SNEGSKA (reference sequence). The CDR3 covers 16 residues. The CDR3 nucleotides read TGCAGTGCTCCGGGACTAGGGGGTGTGGGCACAGATACGCAGTATTTT. This sequence encodes CSAPGLGGVGTDTQYF.

In this sample, this clonotype turned up a few times. The chain combines TRBV10-3 with TRBJ2-1; 7 bases are shared with TRBD1. Trimming removed 4 bases from V and 1 base from J; junction bases left unmatched: 1. This CDR3 contains 14 residues. The germline CDR1 and CDR2 sequences are ENHRY and SYGVKD. The CDR3 region is CAISGQGSYNEQFF. Here the CDR3 DNA reads TGTGCCATCAGTGGACAGGGATCCTACAATGAGCAGTTCTTC.

This clonotype occurred many times. This chain uses TRBV7-9 with TRBJ1-5; D gene uncertain. With 1 base removed from V and 4 bases from J, the gap between germline ends came to 5 bases. CDR1 and CDR2 (germline): SEHNR, FQNEAQ (reference sequence). This CDR3 region has 13 residues. This CDR3 is CASSLGPNQPQHF. The CDR3 nucleotides are TGTGCCAGCAGCTTAGGCCCGAATCAGCCCCAGCATTTT.

This clonotype has just a few counts. V and J are TRBV20-1 and TRBJ2-3; no definite D call. CDR1 and CDR2 from the germline V gene are DFQATT and SNEGSKA (reference sequence). This CDR3 is 17 amino acids long. The V and J ends lost 6 bases and 6 bases respectively, with 28 bases between them. The CDR3 DNA sequence: TGCAGTGCCGCTCCTTGGACGGATAAGGAAGTCACGGATACGCAGTATTTT. Its translation: CSAAPWTDKEVTDTQYF.

The sample holds a few counts of this clonotype. This chain joins TRBV20-1 and TRBJ2-2; TRBD2 is a possible D gene (5 bases). The CDR3 covers 14 residues. V was clipped by 3 bases and J by 2 bases, with 10 bases between them. CDR1 and CDR2 from the germline V gene are DFQATT and SNEGSKA (reference sequence). This CDR3 is CSASGTRNTGELFF. CDR3 bases: TGCAGTGCTAGCGGAACTAGAAACACCGGGGAGCTGTTTTTT.

This chain uses TRBV9 with TRBJ2-3, with 8 positions matching TRBD1. The CDR3 loop spans 15 amino acids. With V trimmed by 7 bases and J by 4 bases, 11 bases remained unmatched. The germline V gene has CDR1 SGDLS and CDR2 YYNGEE. CDR3 sequence reads: CASCLGQGGPDTQYF. As DNA, the CDR3 is TGTGCCAGCTGCCTTGGACAGGGTGGGCCAGATACGCAGTATTTT.

V and J are TRBV5-1 and TRBJ2-5, with a possible D match to TRBD2 (6 bases). Germline V gene sequence: CDR1 SGHRS, CDR2 YFSETQ. With 4 bases removed from V and 5 bases from J, the gap between germline ends came to 15 bases. There are 14 residues in the CDR3. CDR3 in DNA: TGCGCCAGCAGCCGGGACTCCCTGGGGGAGACCCAGTACTTC. Translating it yields CASSRDSLGETQYF.